This TCR beta chain came from a study of blood T cell repertoires in COVID-19. Study-wide background: From the United States, Italy and Spain came samples of acute and convalescent COVID-19. In each case, the material was cDNA or gDNA derived from T cells, B-cell-depleted T cells, or PBMCs.

The authors' processing: From reference gene primer amplification, estimates of nucleated cell counts were derived. The table came from immunoSEQ multiplex PCR; TCRdb's copy has only in-frame clones and leaves some out. For V, J and clone size, that table is used; D and trimming come from the DNA. The top ten hold approximately 6.8% of the sample, which has under 300,000 clones, approximately 86% seen once. Germline CDR1 reads MNHEY; CDR2 reads SVGAGI. This CDR3 has 15 residues. V was cut by 2 bases and J by 3 bases, with 11 bases left in between. The TCR comes from a woman in her 70s with active or convalescent COVID-19. Sequences were obtained from peripheral blood. The rearrangement joins TRBV6-5 to TRBJ1-3; D is undetermined. The CDR3: CASSYQSRIGNTIYF. The CDR3 nucleotides are TGTGCCAGCAGTTACCAGTCTCGAATTGGAAACACCATATATTTT.